The 12 T cell receptor beta chains listed next were all sequenced from one sample in a study of blood T cell repertoires in COVID-19. This table comes from immunoSEQ multiplex PCR, and its TCRdb copy is limited to in-frame clones, with some not included. The table has under 60,000 clones, over 80% seen once. What was sequenced was peripheral blood. Source of these receptors: a man between 65 and 85 years old with acute or convalescent COVID-19.

This clone appeared a single time. The CDR3 nucleotides read TGCGCCAGCAGCTCCTTAGCGGGAGAGGGGGATACGCAGTATTTT. Translated: CASSSLAGEGDTQYF. The chain links TRBV5-1 to TRBJ2-3, with 9 bases that match TRBD2. The germline CDR1 and CDR2 sequences are SGHRS and YFSETQ. After removal of 3 bases from V and 6 bases from J, the junction contained 8 bases not matched to a gene. This CDR3 has 15 residues.

This clone occurred a few times. DNA for the CDR3: TGCGCCAGCAAACAGCCAAACACTGAAGCTTTCTTT. Translation: CASKQPNTEAFF. The genes are TRBV5-1 and TRBJ1-1; D not resolved. V shed 6 bases and J shed 2 bases, with 8 bases lying between them. This CDR3 region has 12 residues. CDR1 SGHRS and CDR2 YFSETQ come from the germline V gene.

The chain joins TRBV27 to TRBJ1-6; 11 nucleotides match TRBD1. This CDR3 spans 15 amino acids. V gave up 6 bases and J gave up 7 bases; unmatched junction bases: 5. In germline, CDR1 is MNHEY, CDR2 SMNVEV (reference sequence). The CDR3 DNA is TGTGCCAGCAGACCAAGGACAGGGGGCAATTCACCCCTCCACTTT. Translation gives CASRPRTGGNSPLHF.

This chain links TRBV28 with TRBJ2-5, with 9 bases identical to TRBD1. V lost 8 bases to trimming and J lost 2 bases; unmatched junction nucleotides: 9. The CDR3 length is 15 residues. CDR1 and CDR2 (germline): MDHEN, SYDVKM. CDR3: CASGPRDREQETQYF. The CDR3 nucleotides read TGTGCCAGCGGTCCTCGGGACAGGGAACAAGAGACCCAGTACTTC.

V gene TRBV27 combines with J gene TRBJ2-2; 7 positions match TRBD1. V was pared by 2 bases and J by 2 bases, with 5 bases of the junction left unmatched. Per the germline V gene, CDR1 is MNHEY and CDR2 is SMNVEV (reference sequence). The CDR3 has 16 amino acids. CDR3 amino acids: CASSLKGAYNTGELFF. The CDR3 DNA is TGTGCCAGCAGTTTAAAGGGGGCGTATAACACCGGGGAGCTGTTTTTT.

This chain links TRBV30 with TRBJ1-2; 7 bases line up with TRBD1. Trimming took 0 bases from V and 4 from J; bases not matched to a gene: 11. The CDR3 has 16 residues. Germline loops: CDR1 GTSNPN, CDR2 SVGIG (reference sequence). The CDR3 DNA is TGTGCCTGGAGTGTACCGGGGAAGGGACAGCGCTATGGCTACACCTTC. Translation: CAWSVPGKGQRYGYTF.

The chain is built from TRBV4-1 and TRBJ2-7; perhaps TRBD2 as D (6 bases). CDR1 is MGHRA, CDR2 YSYEKL, per germline. V lost 0 bases, J lost 4 bases, and 19 bases lay in between. This CDR3 is built from 17 residues. The CDR3 is CASSQETRGRGEYEQYF. CDR3 sequence (DNA): TGCGCCAGCAGCCAAGAGACGCGGGGAAGAGGGGAATACGAGCAGTACTTC.

The V gene is TRBV3-1 (or the pseudogene TRBV3-2), the J gene TRBJ2-7; 13 bases agree with TRBD2. The CDR3 has 15 amino acids. V lost 2 bases and J lost 7; bases outside the gene matches: 5. Per the germline V gene, CDR1 is LGHDT and CDR2 is YNNKEL (reference sequence). CDR3 residues: CASSQLPGLAGEQYF. The CDR3 DNA reads as TGTGCCAGCAGCCAATTACCGGGACTAGCGGGAGAGCAGTACTTC.

The chain joins TRBV6-5 to TRBJ2-7, with 8 bases identical to TRBD2. The CDR3 length is 13 residues. J lost 5 bases, V lost 7 bases, and 7 bases had no gene match. Germline lookup yields CDR1 MNHEY and CDR2 SVGAGI. This CDR3 is CASTGGRLHEQYF. DNA of the CDR3: TGTGCCAGCACCGGCGGGAGGTTGCACGAGCAGTACTTC.

This clone has just a few counts. The V and J genes are TRBV6-2 or TRBV6-3 and TRBJ2-1; D gene ambiguous. The V gene's germline CDR1 is MNHEY and CDR2 SVGEGT. This CDR3 contains 15 residues. V lost 4 bases, J lost 0 bases, and 10 bases lay in between. The CDR3 loop reads CASSSDLSSYNEQFF. DNA for the CDR3: TGTGCCAGCAGTTCTGATCTGAGCTCCTACAATGAGCAGTTCTTC.

V gene TRBV2 combines with J gene TRBJ2-1; D is unresolved. The germline V gene has CDR1 SNHLY and CDR2 FYNNEI. V lost 4 bases, J lost 3 bases, and 7 bases lay in between. This CDR3 has 13 residues. The CDR3 DNA sequence: TGTGCCAGCAGTGTACTTAGCTACAATGAGCAGTTCTTC. As protein: CASSVLSYNEQFF.

The chain links TRBV30 to TRBJ2-1, with D possibly TRBD2 on 5 matching bases. The germline V and J ends were trimmed by 0 bases and 7 bases, with 7 bases remaining between them. This CDR3 is built from 12 residues. Germline CDR1 is GTSNPN and CDR2 is SVGIG (reference sequence). CDR3 DNA: TGTGCCTGGAGTGTCACTAGGAATGAGCAGTTCTTC. It encodes CAWSVTRNEQFF.